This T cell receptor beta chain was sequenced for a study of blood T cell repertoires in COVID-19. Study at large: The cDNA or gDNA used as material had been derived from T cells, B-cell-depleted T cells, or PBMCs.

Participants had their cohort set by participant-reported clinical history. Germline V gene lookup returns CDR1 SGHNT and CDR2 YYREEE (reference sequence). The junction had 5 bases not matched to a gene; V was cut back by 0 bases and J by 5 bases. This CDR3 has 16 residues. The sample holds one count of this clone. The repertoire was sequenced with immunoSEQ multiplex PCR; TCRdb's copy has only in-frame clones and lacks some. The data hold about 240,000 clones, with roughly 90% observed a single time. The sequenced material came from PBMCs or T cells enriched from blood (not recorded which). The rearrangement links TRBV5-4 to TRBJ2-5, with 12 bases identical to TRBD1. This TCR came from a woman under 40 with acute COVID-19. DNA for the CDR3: TGTGCCAGCAGCTTGGAGGGGACAGGGGGCCCGGAGACCCAGTACTTC. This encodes CASSLEGTGGPETQYF.